The 26 T cell receptor beta chains listed next were all sequenced from one sample in a study of T cells after yellow fever vaccination. TCRdb reprocessed the 5' RACE reads with MiXCR, giving one entry per CDR3 protein. The sample has some 200,000 distinct CDR3 sequences, approximately 11% seen once. The sample was CD8+ T cells sorted from PBMCs, taken 15 days after the yellow fever booster vaccination. The receptor set was obtained from a man younger than 35 who received the YFV17D yellow fever vaccine.

The chain employs TRBV4-1 and TRBJ1-2; 9 bases match TRBD1. CDR3 length equals 14 residues. The germline V gene has CDR1 MGHRA and CDR2 YSYEKL. Germline trimming cut 3 bases from V and 8 bases from J; bases unmatched to any gene: 7. CDR3 coding DNA: TGCGCCAGCAGCCATTACGGGACAGGGTCCGGCTACACCTTC. It codes for CASSHYGTGSGYTF.

The gene calls are TRBV12-3 or TRBV12-4 and TRBJ2-6; 10 bases fit TRBD1. Trimming at V came to 6 bases and at J to 4 bases, leaving 9 bases not matched to a gene. The CDR3 runs to 17 residues. The DNA for the CDR3 is TGTGCCAGCAGCTCGGACAGGGGGTCGGTGGGGGCCAACGTCCTGACTTTC. Residues: CASSSDRGSVGANVLTF.

This sequence joins TRBV7-6 and TRBJ2-7; 11 bases fit TRBD1. This CDR3 comprises 13 residues. With 5 bases clipped from V and 5 bases from J, the junction kept 2 bases outside the gene matches. Germline-derived CDR1 and CDR2 are SGHVS and FNYEAQ. The CDR3 coding sequence is TGTGCCAGCAGCCCGGGACAGGGGGACGAGCAGTACGTC. Amino acids: CASSPGQGDEQYV.

This sequence joins TRBV7-2 and TRBJ1-1; D unresolved. Between the trimmed V and J ends, which lost 8 bases and 6 bases, there was a span of 22 bases. This CDR3 has 15 residues. Germline V gives CDR1 SGHTA, CDR2 FQGNSA. The CDR3 nucleotides are TGTGCCAGCGAACCAGCGGCGCGGGAAGCCCCTGAAGCTTTCTTT. Translating gives CASEPAAREAPEAFF.

The gene calls are TRBV4-1 and TRBJ1-1, with a possible D match to TRBD1 (5 bases). CDR3 length equals 13 residues. Germline V gives CDR1 MGHRA, CDR2 YSYEKL. V gave up 1 base and J gave up 6 bases, with 9 bases separating them. CDR3 in amino acids: CASSQAGLPEAFF. CDR3 DNA: TGCGCCAGCAGCCAAGCAGGGTTGCCTGAAGCTTTCTTT.

The chain joins TRBV11-3 to TRBJ2-1; TRBD2 matches at 13 bases. V lost 4 bases, J lost 5 bases, and 5 bases stayed unmatched. Germline lookup yields CDR1 SGHNT and CDR2 YENEEA. CDR3 length: 16 residues. CDR3 DNA sequence: TGTGCCAGCAGCTCCTGGACTAGCGGGGGACACAATGAGCAGTTCTTC. This encodes CASSSWTSGGHNEQFF.

The rearrangement joins TRBV11-2 to TRBJ2-5; D gene unclear. This CDR3 region has 16 residues. With 5 bases removed from V and 0 bases from J, the gap between germline ends came to 16 bases. Germline V CDR1 and CDR2: SGHAT, FQNNGV. The CDR3 sequence is CASSTGWGKHQETQYF. The DNA of the CDR3 is TGTGCCAGCAGCACTGGTTGGGGAAAGCACCAAGAGACCCAGTACTTC.

The sample holds a few counts of this clonotype. This chain joins TRBV7-9 and TRBJ1-1; D might be TRBD1 (5 bases). Germline V gene sequence: CDR1 SEHNR, CDR2 FQNEAQ (reference sequence). The germline V and J ends were trimmed by 1 base and 5 bases, with 14 bases remaining between them. CDR3 size: 15 residues. In DNA, the CDR3 is TGTGCCAGCAGCTTAGAGGGGCACGTAGCGACTGAAGCTTTCTTT. It codes for CASSLEGHVATEAFF.

The table lists this clonotype with a few counts. This chain uses TRBV18 with TRBJ2-3; 10 nucleotides match TRBD1. The germline gives CDR1 KGHSH, CDR2 LQKENI. J was trimmed by 5 bases and V by 2 bases; bases with no gene match: 7. This CDR3 has 16 residues. The CDR3 loop reads CASSPSRDRGRDTQYF. CDR3 coding DNA: TGTGCCAGCTCACCATCCCGGGACAGGGGAAGAGATACGCAGTATTTT.

This clonotype was recorded a few times. The V and J genes are TRBV9 and TRBJ2-1, with D hard to call. V was clipped by 3 bases and J by 3 bases, with 7 bases between them. This CDR3 comprises 13 residues. From germline, CDR1 is SGDLS and CDR2 YYNGEE. The CDR3 sequence is CASSGRDYNEQFF. In nucleotides, the CDR3 is TGTGCCAGCAGCGGAAGGGACTACAATGAGCAGTTCTTC. The entire variable domain, with the rest obtained from reference TRBV9 and TRBJ2-1, is as follows: DSGVTQTPKHLITATGQRVTLRCSPRSGDLSVYWYQQSLDQGLQFLIQYYNGEERAKGNILERFSAQQFPDLHSELNLSSLELGDSALYFCASSGRDYNEQFFGPGTRLTVL.

This clonotype was detected a few times. The V gene is TRBV6-2 or TRBV6-3, the J gene TRBJ2-5; 8 nucleotides match TRBD1. The germline V gene has CDR1 MNHEY and CDR2 SVGEGT. The ends lost 3 bases at V and 5 bases at J; junction bases unmatched: 11. This CDR3 has 16 residues. The CDR3 DNA sequence: TGTGCCAGCAGTTATATCCGACCAGACAGGGGTGAGACCCAGTACTTC. Translated: CASSYIRPDRGETQYF.

This clonotype was observed a few times. The chain joins TRBV7-9 to TRBJ2-3; tentative D call: TRBD2 (6 bases). Germline V gives CDR1 SEHNR, CDR2 FQNEAQ (reference sequence). V shed 4 bases and J shed 3 bases, with 17 bases lying between them. The CDR3 length is 16 residues. In DNA, the CDR3 is TGTGCCAGCAGCTCCACCTCCAGCGGACTAACAGATACGCAGTATTTT. Translation: CASSSTSSGLTDTQYF.

This clonotype was detected only a few times. V and J are TRBV6-2 or TRBV6-3 and TRBJ2-7; D unclear. The V end lost 6 bases, the J end lost 2 bases, and 5 bases lay between the germline ends. The CDR3 consists of 11 residues. The germline V gene encodes CDR1 MNHEY and CDR2 SVGEGT. The CDR3 nucleotides are TGTGCCAGCAGGGCCGCCTACGAGCAGTACTTC. This encodes CASRAAYEQYF.

The chain has TRBV6-4 and TRBJ1-1; unclear D gene. Deletions cut 6 bases from V and 0 bases from J, with 8 bases between. From germline, CDR1 is MRHNA and CDR2 SNTAGT. This CDR3 has 13 amino acids. Here the CDR3 DNA reads TGTGCCAGCAGAGAGCGAGTGAACACTGAAGCTTTCTTT. This sequence encodes CASRERVNTEAFF.

There are a few counts of this clonotype. The chain carries TRBV6-1 and TRBJ2-7, with a possible D match to TRBD2 (6 bases). The germline gives CDR1 MNHNS, CDR2 SASEGT. Deletions cut 7 bases from V and 7 bases from J, with 17 bases between. The CDR3 is 13 residues long. The CDR3 region has the DNA TGTGCCAGCATAAATCCCCAGGGAGGAGAGCAGTACGTC. It specifies CASINPQGGEQYV.

The chain couples TRBV12-3 or TRBV12-4 to TRBJ2-1; TRBD1 matches 9 bases. The CDR3 spans 15 residues. Losses at the gene ends were 5 bases for V and 4 bases for J; bases not matched to a gene: 6. The DNA for the CDR3 is TGTGCCAGCAGTGCCAAAGGGACAGGGTACAATGAGCAGTTCTTC. It specifies CASSAKGTGYNEQFF.

This rearrangement joins TRBV6-5 to TRBJ1-1; 7 bases fit TRBD1. Trimming at V came to 1 base and at J to 0 bases, leaving 5 bases not matched to a gene. CDR3 size: 16 residues. The germline CDR1 and CDR2 sequences are MNHEY and SVGAGI. The chain's CDR3 is CASSYWAGGLNTEAFF. The CDR3, as DNA: TGTGCCAGCAGTTACTGGGCAGGGGGGTTGAACACTGAAGCTTTCTTT.

This clonotype was seen a handful of times. This rearrangement joins TRBV7-9 to TRBJ1-6, with 7 bases aligning to TRBD1. V was pared by 3 bases and J by 7 bases, with 12 bases of the junction left unmatched. The CDR3 spans 17 residues. Per the germline V gene, CDR1 is SEHNR and CDR2 is FQNEAQ (reference sequence). The CDR3 DNA sequence: TGTGCCAGCAGCTTTACAGGGGTGGCGGTCGAAAATTCACCCCTCCACTTT. Protein product: CASSFTGVAVENSPLHF.

This clonotype was seen a handful of times. The genes are TRBV7-9 and TRBJ2-1; D is undetermined. The V and J ends lost 6 bases and 0 bases respectively, with 15 bases between them. The CDR3 loop spans 16 amino acids. Germline V gives CDR1 SEHNR, CDR2 FQNEAQ (reference sequence). The DNA for the CDR3 is TGTGCCAGCAGATACCACGAGAAGGACTCCTACAATGAGCAGTTCTTC. Translating gives CASRYHEKDSYNEQFF.

Only a few counts were recorded for this clonotype. For the CDR3, the DNA is TGTGCCAGCAGTTGGGACAGGGGAGATGAGCAGTTCTTC. It specifies CASSWDRGDEQFF. The chain joins TRBV6-6 to TRBJ2-1; TRBD1 aligns across 10 bases. V dropped 4 bases and J dropped 8; count of bases not matched to a gene: 2. The CDR3 is 13 amino acids. Germline V gives CDR1 MNHNY, CDR2 SVGAGI (reference sequence).

This clonotype was picked up many times. The chain joins TRBV15 to TRBJ2-7; D is perhaps TRBD1 (6 bases). With 0 bases removed from V and 2 bases from J, the gap between germline ends came to 8 bases. The CDR3 spans 14 residues. The germline gives CDR1 LNHNV, CDR2 YYDKDF (reference sequence). CDR3 nucleotide sequence: TGTGCCACCAGCAGAGAAAGGGACACCTACGAGCAGTACTTC. Encoded protein: CATSRERDTYEQYF.

The CDR3 region has the DNA TGTGCCAGCAGCTCAAACAGGGCAAACATTCAGTACTTC. As protein: CASSSNRANIQYF. The chain has TRBV7-9 and TRBJ2-4, with D maybe TRBD1 (6 bases). The length of the CDR3 is 13 residues. The germline V gene encodes CDR1 SEHNR and CDR2 FQNEAQ (reference sequence). The V end lost 4 bases, the J end lost 6 bases, and 10 bases lay between the germline ends.

This clonotype was detected only once. J is TRBJ1-1 and V is TRBV2, with TRBD1 as a possible D gene (6 bases). Trimming removed 8 bases at V and 1 base at J, with 17 bases between. The CDR3 contains 15 residues. Germline CDR1 reads SNHLY; CDR2 reads FYNNEI. The DNA of the CDR3 is TGTGCCAGCGGCGGCAAGGGGGTTTCGAACACTGAAGCTTTCTTT. It codes for CASGGKGVSNTEAFF. Combining the CDR3 with reference TRBV2 and TRBJ1-1 gives the whole variable domain EPEVTQTPSHQVTQMGQEVILRCVPISNHLYFYWYRQILGQKVEFLVSFYNNEISEKSEIFDDQFSVERPDGSNFTLKIRSTKLEDSAMYFCASGGKGVSNTEAFFGQGTRLTVV.

This clonotype was seen more than once but under ten times. The chain carries TRBV5-1 and TRBJ1-1; 9 bases align to TRBD1. This CDR3 comprises 18 residues. Germline V gives CDR1 SGHRS, CDR2 YFSETQ. J gave up 4 bases and V 0 bases, and 13 bases lay outside the gene matches. The CDR3 nucleotides read TGCGCCAGCAGCTTGGGACCGGGACAGGGAGAAACGGGCACTGAAGCTTTCTTT. Translated, it gives CASSLGPGQGETGTEAFF.

J is TRBJ2-3 and V is TRBV5-4, with TRBD2 as a possible D gene (5 bases). Germline-derived CDR1 and CDR2 are SGHNT and YYREEE (reference sequence). The CDR3 contains 16 residues. V was trimmed by 5 bases and J by 8 bases, leaving 24 bases between them. The CDR3 region is CASRRAGWERSGTQYF. CDR3 nucleotide sequence: TGTGCCAGCAGACGGGCGGGTTGGGAACGGTCGGGTACGCAGTATTTT.

This clonotype has more than one count but fewer than ten. The chain joins TRBV4-2 to TRBJ2-3; 8 positions match TRBD2. J lost 9 bases, V lost 0 bases, and 5 bases had no gene match. The germline gives CDR1 LGHNA, CDR2 YNFKEQ. This CDR3 has 14 amino acids. The CDR3 nucleotides are TGTGCCAGCAGCCAAGAATCGGGGGGGAAGACGCAGTATTTT. It translates to CASSQESGGKTQYF.